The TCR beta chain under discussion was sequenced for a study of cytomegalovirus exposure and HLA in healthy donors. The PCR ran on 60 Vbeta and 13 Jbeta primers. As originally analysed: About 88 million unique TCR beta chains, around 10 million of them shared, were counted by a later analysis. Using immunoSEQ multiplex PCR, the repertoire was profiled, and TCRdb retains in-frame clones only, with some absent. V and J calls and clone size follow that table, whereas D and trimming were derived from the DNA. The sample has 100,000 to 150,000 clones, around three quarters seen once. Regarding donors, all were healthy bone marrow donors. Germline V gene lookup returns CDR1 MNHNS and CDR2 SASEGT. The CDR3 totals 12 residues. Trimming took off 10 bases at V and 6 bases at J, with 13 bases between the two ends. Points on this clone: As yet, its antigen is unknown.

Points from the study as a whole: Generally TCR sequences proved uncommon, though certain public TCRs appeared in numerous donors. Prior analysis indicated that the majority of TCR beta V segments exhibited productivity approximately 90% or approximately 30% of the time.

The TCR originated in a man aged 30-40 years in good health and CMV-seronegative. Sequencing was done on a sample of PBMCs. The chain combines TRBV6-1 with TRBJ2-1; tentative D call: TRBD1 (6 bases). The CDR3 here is CATRTESNEQFF. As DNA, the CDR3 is TGTGCCACCCGGACAGAATCCAATGAGCAGTTCTTC.